Below are 30 T cell receptor beta chains sequenced from a single sample in a study of cytomegalovirus exposure and HLA in healthy donors. Researchers ran the PCR with 60 Vbeta and 13 Jbeta primers. TCRdb's table, derived via immunoSEQ multiplex PCR, lists solely in-frame clones and lacks some. The sample consists of around 63,000 clones, approximately 79% of them appearing once. Sequencing was performed on PBMCs. The receptors originated from a woman aged 25 to 39 in good health and CMV-seronegative.

This clone was counted once. The gene calls are TRBV10-2 and TRBJ2-5, with 11 bases fitting TRBD2. The DNA end is more similar to TRBJ2-7, so the J call may be wrong. Germline V gives CDR1 WSHSY, CDR2 SAAADI. The CDR3 is made up of 15 amino acids. The CDR3 region is CASSGLAGSSYEQYF. CDR3 bases: TGCGCCAGCAGTGGACTAGCGGGGAGCTCCTACGAGCAGTACTTC.

This clone has only a few counts. The rearrangement joins TRBV19 to TRBJ2-1; 12 positions agree with TRBD2. The CDR3 sequence is 18 residues long. Trimming removed 5 bases from V and 3 bases from J; junction bases left unmatched: 11. CDR1 and CDR2 from the germline V gene are LNHDA and SQIVND (reference sequence). Here the CDR3 reads CASSPRLAGASLYNEQFF. CDR3 sequence (DNA): TGTGCCAGTAGTCCGCGACTAGCGGGAGCGTCGCTCTACAATGAGCAGTTCTTC.

This chain joins TRBV4-3 and TRBJ2-1, with TRBD1 as a possible D gene (5 bases). Looked up from germline, CDR1 is LGHNA and CDR2 is YSLEER. Trimming took off 4 bases at V and 9 bases at J, with 19 bases between the two ends. The CDR3 is 15 amino acids. CDR3 bases: TGCGCCAGCAGCCCTGGGGCCAGGGATAAGAGTGAGCAGTTCTTC. Translation: CASSPGARDKSEQFF.

V usage is TRBV27 and J usage is TRBJ1-6, with no clear D. Germline V lookup: CDR1 MNHEY, CDR2 SMNVEV (reference sequence). V was pared by 0 bases and J by 11 bases, with 11 bases between. The CDR3 sequence is 14 residues long. CDR3 bases: TGTGCCAGCAGTTTATCGATGGAGGGCCCACCCCTCCACTTT. It yields the protein CASSLSMEGPPLHF.

This clone has only one observation. J is TRBJ1-1 and V is TRBV18; 7 bases agree with TRBD1. The CDR3 has 15 amino acids. Losses at the gene ends were 1 base for V and 1 base for J; bases not matched to a gene: 3. Per the germline V gene, CDR1 is KGHSH and CDR2 is LQKENI. CDR3 protein: CASSPRTGPNTEAFF. CDR3 coding DNA: TGTGCCAGCTCACCACGGACAGGACCGAACACTGAAGCTTTCTTT.

The chain links TRBV27 to TRBJ2-1; tentative D call: TRBD2 (6 bases). The germline gives CDR1 MNHEY, CDR2 SMNVEV (reference sequence). This CDR3 region has 15 residues. The ends were cut back, 2 bases at V and 6 bases at J, with 14 bases in the middle. The DNA of the CDR3 is TGTGCCAGCAGTTTAGTCCCTAGCGCGCGCAATGAGCAGTTCTTC. The encoded protein is CASSLVPSARNEQFF.

The genes are TRBV6-1 and TRBJ1-1; D might be TRBD1 (6 bases). CDR3 length: 14 amino acids. Germline V lookup: CDR1 MNHNS, CDR2 SASEGT. The V gene lost 2 bases and the J gene lost 11 bases, with 18 bases spanning the gap. The CDR3 reads CASSEKGHGQGAFF. As DNA, the CDR3 is TGTGCCAGCAGTGAAAAGGGACACGGGCAGGGTGCTTTCTTT.

The chain is built from TRBV2 and TRBJ2-1; tentatively, D is TRBD1 (5 bases). The V end lost 6 bases, the J end lost 4 bases, and 10 bases lay between the germline ends. The CDR3 loop spans 13 amino acids. Germline CDR1 reads SNHLY; CDR2 reads FYNNEI. CDR3 sequence (DNA): TGTGCCAGCAGCTCCGACAGTTACAATGAGCAGTTCTTC. Its translation is CASSSDSYNEQFF.

About this clone: Other DNA sequences within the sample encode an identical CDR3. The genes are TRBV6-1 and TRBJ2-1; 11 bases align to TRBD2. CDR3 length: 15 amino acids. Unmatched junction bases numbered 0, after V lost 2 bases and J lost 3 bases. Germline lookup yields CDR1 MNHNS and CDR2 SASEGT. Here the CDR3 reads CASSELAGGYNEQFF. CDR3 nucleotides: TGTGCCAGCAGTGAACTAGCGGGAGGCTACAATGAGCAGTTCTTC.

The rearrangement uses TRBV11-2 and TRBJ2-2; 9 bases are a match to TRBD1. The CDR3 is 15 amino acids. V shed 6 bases, J shed 0 bases, and the junction held 2 bases outside the gene matches. Germline V CDR1 and CDR2: SGHAT, FQNNGV. The CDR3 DNA is TGTGCCAGCAGTCGACAGGGGGCGAACACCGGGGAGCTGTTTTTT. This gives the protein CASSRQGANTGELFF.

The V and J genes are TRBV28 and TRBJ2-3, with 8 bases identical to TRBD2. The CDR3 runs 21 residues. Unmatched junction bases numbered 23, after V lost 1 base and J lost 5 bases. CDR1 and CDR2 (germline): MDHEN, SYDVKM. The chain's CDR3 is CASSLSILAEGGPLKGDTQYF. The CDR3, as DNA: TGTGCCAGCAGTTTATCCATACTAGCGGAGGGGGGACCCCTAAAAGGAGATACGCAGTATTTT.

The V call is TRBV7-9, the J call TRBJ1-4, with D tentatively TRBD1 (6 bases). The CDR3 loop spans 14 amino acids. Trimming removed 3 bases at V and 7 bases at J, with 12 bases between. Looked up from germline, CDR1 is SEHNR and CDR2 is FQNEAQ (reference sequence). Here the CDR3 reads CASSLGDTGEKLFF. In nucleotides, the CDR3 is TGTGCCAGCAGCTTGGGGGACACCGGTGAAAAACTGTTTTTT.

V and J are TRBV7-2 and TRBJ2-2, with 11 bases matching TRBD2. The trim removed 6 bases at V and 5 bases at J, leaving 5 bases unmatched. Germline V gene sequence: CDR1 SGHTA, CDR2 FQGNSA. The CDR3 runs to 15 residues. CDR3 protein: CASSPGTSGTGELFF. The CDR3 DNA follows: TGTGCCAGCAGTCCCGGGACTAGCGGTACCGGGGAGCTGTTTTTT.

This clone was recorded a few times. The chain employs TRBV27 and TRBJ2-1; TRBD2 might be the D (6 bases). The CDR3 consists of 16 residues. Trimming took 4 bases from V and 4 from J, leaving 17 bases between them. Germline V CDR1 and CDR2: MNHEY, SMNVEV (reference sequence). DNA for the CDR3: TGTGCCAGCAGTTCCCTTGGCGGGGTAAAGTACAATGAGCAGTTCTTC. Its protein product is CASSSLGGVKYNEQFF.

This chain uses TRBV30 with TRBJ1-4; 7 bases line up with TRBD1. Germline loops: CDR1 GTSNPN, CDR2 SVGIG (reference sequence). This CDR3 has 11 residues. Trimming cost V 6 bases and J 7 bases; bases outside gene matches: 2. The CDR3 DNA follows: TGTGCCTGTGACAGGGTTGAAAAACTGTTTTTT. It yields the protein CACDRVEKLFF.

This chain joins TRBV2 and TRBJ1-1; D gene uncertain. The V gene lost 3 bases and the J gene lost 5 bases, with 13 bases spanning the gap. From germline, CDR1 is SNHLY and CDR2 FYNNEI. The CDR3 length is 14 residues. Here the CDR3 DNA reads TGTGCCAGCAGTGAGTCCTCCGTCGGGACTGAAGCTTTCTTT. This sequence encodes CASSESSVGTEAFF.

The V call is TRBV2, the J call TRBJ2-7; TRBD2 matches at 14 bases. Germline CDR1 and CDR2: SNHLY and FYNNEI. The CDR3 is 15 amino acids. V lost 6 bases and J lost 7; bases outside the gene matches: 8. The CDR3 here is CASSPGLAGVAEQYV. CDR3 in DNA: TGTGCCAGCAGCCCGGGACTAGCGGGAGTGGCTGAGCAGTACGTC.

This clone turned up a few times. The chain links TRBV19 to TRBJ2-1, with 10 bases identical to TRBD1. The CDR3 length is 17 residues. Looked up from germline, CDR1 is LNHDA and CDR2 is SQIVND (reference sequence). V shed 2 bases and J 0 bases; nucleotides not matched to a gene: 4. The CDR3 sequence: CASSIRTGGTSYNEQFF. As DNA, the CDR3 is TGTGCCAGTAGTATAAGGACAGGGGGAACCTCCTACAATGAGCAGTTCTTC.

V and J are TRBV7-3 and TRBJ2-3, with D possibly being TRBD1 (5 bases). Germline CDR1 and CDR2: SGHTA and FQGTGA. This CDR3 has 15 amino acids. V was trimmed by 2 bases and J by 1 base, leaving 10 bases between them. The CDR3 protein is CASSLQGPGTDTQYF. The DNA of the CDR3 is TGTGCCAGCAGCTTACAGGGTCCGGGCACAGATACGCAGTATTTT.

This clone has only a few counts. The V call is TRBV6-1, the J call TRBJ1-2, with 7 bases identical to TRBD1. Losses at the gene ends were 7 bases for V and 11 bases for J; bases not matched to a gene: 13. CDR1 is MNHNS and CDR2 is SASEGT in the germline V gene. CDR3 length: 13 amino acids. The CDR3 nucleotides are TGTGCCAGCATTCCGGGGACAGCTTTGGGGTACACCTTC. Its translation is CASIPGTALGYTF.

The count of this clone is one. J is TRBJ1-3 and V is TRBV19; possibly TRBD1 for D (6 bases). The germline V and J ends were trimmed by 5 bases and 2 bases, with 10 bases remaining between them. The CDR3 consists of 14 residues. In germline, CDR1 is LNHDA, CDR2 SQIVND (reference sequence). The CDR3 DNA sequence: TGTGCCAGTAGTCGACAGGATCCTGGAAACACCATATATTTT. As protein: CASSRQDPGNTIYF. Drawing the rest from reference TRBV19 and TRBJ1-3, the complete variable domain is DGGITQSPKYLFRKEGQNVTLSCEQNLNHDAMYWYRQDPGQGLRLIYYSQIVNDFQKGDIAEGYSVSREKKESFPLTVTSAQKNPTAFYLCASSRQDPGNTIYFGEGSWLTVV.

This chain links TRBV19 with TRBJ1-6; a possible D gene is TRBD1 (5 bases). Trimming left V 5 bases short and J 5 bases short, with 13 bases between. The length of the CDR3 is 15 residues. Germline V gene data show CDR1 as LNHDA and CDR2 as SQIVND (reference sequence). The DNA for the CDR3 is TGTGCCAGTAGTGATGGAGGGGTAGATAATTCACCCCTCCACTTT. It translates to CASSDGGVDNSPLHF.

V is TRBV30 and J is TRBJ2-3; 8 bases match TRBD1. Germline lookup yields CDR1 GTSNPN and CDR2 SVGIG (reference sequence). The CDR3 spans 15 residues. Germline trimming cut 4 bases from V and 9 bases from J; bases unmatched to any gene: 15. CDR3: CAWTRDRPPKGTQYF. CDR3 nucleotide sequence: TGTGCCTGGACCCGGGACAGGCCACCTAAGGGCACGCAGTATTTT. Full variable domain (remainder filled in from reference TRBV30 and TRBJ2-3): SQTIHQWPATLVQPVGSPLSLECTVEGTSNPNLYWYRQAAGRGLQLLFYSVGIGQISSEVPQNLSASRPQDRQFILSSKKLLLSDSGFYLCAWTRDRPPKGTQYFGPGTRLTVL.

The V gene is TRBV6-1, the J gene TRBJ1-1; D is uncertain. Germline CDR1 reads MNHNS; CDR2 reads SASEGT. Trimming took off 5 bases at V and 6 bases at J, with 16 bases between the two ends. The CDR3 spans 14 residues. CDR3 sequence (DNA): TGTGCCAGCAGTTCGGGATTTCCCATGTCTGAAGCTTTCTTT. Translating gives CASSSGFPMSEAFF.

The V gene is TRBV4-3, the J gene TRBJ1-1; 8 bases agree with TRBD1. This CDR3 comprises 17 residues. The germline V gene encodes CDR1 LGHNA and CDR2 YSLEER. V shed 1 base, J shed 0 bases, and the junction held 7 bases outside the gene matches. The CDR3 DNA sequence: TGCGCCAGCAGCCAAGTTCAGGGGGCTCCGGTGAACACTGAAGCTTTCTTT. This codes for CASSQVQGAPVNTEAFF.

This clone appeared a few times. The chain recombines TRBV29-1 with TRBJ2-3; D is ambiguous. The CDR3 runs 12 residues. The germline CDR1 and CDR2 sequences are SQVTM and ANQGSEA. V was trimmed by 4 bases and J by 4 bases, leaving 9 bases between them. The CDR3: CSVASSADTQYF. The CDR3 DNA follows: TGCAGCGTTGCGAGTTCCGCAGATACGCAGTATTTT.

This clone was seen once. This chain joins TRBV18 and TRBJ1-4, with D unclear. The CDR3 spans 13 residues. The V and J ends lost 2 bases and 8 bases respectively, with 9 bases between them. CDR1 and CDR2 from the germline V gene are KGHSH and LQKENI. CDR3 sequence: CASSPKSSEKLFF. The CDR3 DNA reads as TGTGCCAGCTCACCAAAGTCGAGCGAAAAACTGTTTTTT.

This clone was counted once. The CDR3 is CASSEPGGKETQYF. For the CDR3, the DNA is TGTGCCAGTTCCGAACCTGGCGGAAAAGAGACCCAGTACTTC. This chain uses TRBV19 with TRBJ2-5; unclear D gene. The germline CDR1 and CDR2 sequences are LNHDA and SQIVND (reference sequence). V was shortened by 8 bases and J by 3 bases, with 16 bases between the two germline ends. CDR3 length: 14 amino acids.

The CDR3 nucleotides read TGTGCCAGTAGTATTACGGGAGGCGGGGTGAACACCGGGGAGCTGTTTTTT. As protein: CASSITGGGVNTGELFF. The genes are TRBV19 and TRBJ2-2; 7 positions match TRBD2. CDR3 length: 17 amino acids. Trimming removed 3 bases from V and 1 base from J; junction bases left unmatched: 8. Germline lookup yields CDR1 LNHDA and CDR2 SQIVND (reference sequence). Filled out from reference TRBV19 and TRBJ2-2, the complete variable domain reads DGGITQSPKYLFRKEGQNVTLSCEQNLNHDAMYWYRQDPGQGLRLIYYSQIVNDFQKGDIAEGYSVSREKKESFPLTVTSAQKNPTAFYLCASSITGGGVNTGELFFGEGSRLTVL.

This clone was observed once. This chain joins TRBV11-2 and TRBJ2-7; D gene ambiguous. Germline V lookup: CDR1 SGHAT, CDR2 FQNNGV. V lost 1 base and J 0 bases, leaving 4 bases between the germline ends. The CDR3 consists of 13 residues. In DNA, the CDR3 is TGTGCCAGCAGCTTAGGGGCCTCCTACGAGCAGTACTTC. Its protein is CASSLGASYEQYF.